The 14 T cell receptor beta chains presented below share a single source sample, sequenced in a study of blood T cell repertoires in COVID-19. Repertoires were generated with immunoSEQ multiplex PCR, while TCRdb's copy carries only in-frame clones and drops some. The sample shows about 160,000 clones, approximately 84% of them seen only once. Sequencing used peripheral blood. The receptors come from a woman aged 80 or over with acute or convalescent COVID-19.

The genes are TRBV19 and TRBJ1-1; D is perhaps TRBD1 (5 bases). Germline V gene sequence: CDR1 LNHDA, CDR2 SQIVND (reference sequence). The CDR3 has 14 residues. V dropped 8 bases and J dropped 4 bases, with 17 bases sitting between them. This CDR3 is CASGATAGLTEAFF. The CDR3 nucleotides are TGTGCCAGTGGGGCGACAGCGGGTCTCACTGAAGCTTTCTTT.

This clone appeared once. The chain links TRBV6-6 to TRBJ1-1; weak D call: TRBD1 (5 bases). This CDR3 is built from 15 residues. Germline CDR1 and CDR2: MNHNY and SVGAGI (reference sequence). V lost 5 bases and J lost 5, with 18 bases in between. The CDR3 sequence: CASSLLLGGLTEAFF. The CDR3 DNA sequence: TGTGCCAGCAGTCTACTCCTGGGGGGATTGACTGAAGCTTTCTTT.

The CDR3 here is CATSRDLYFGRDVIYEQYF. DNA of the CDR3: TGTGCCACCAGCAGAGATTTGTATTTCGGCAGGGATGTTATCTACGAGCAGTACTTC. The J gene is TRBJ2-7, the V gene TRBV15; D may be TRBD1 (5 bases). From germline, CDR1 is LNHNV and CDR2 YYDKDF (reference sequence). This CDR3 is built from 19 residues. Between the trimmed V and J ends, which lost 0 bases and 3 bases, there was a span of 24 bases.

This clone was detected once. This chain connects TRBV6-1 to TRBJ1-2, with 7 bases that match TRBD1. The germline V gene has CDR1 MNHNS and CDR2 SASEGT. CDR3 length: 17 residues. J was trimmed by 0 bases and V by 2 bases; bases with no gene match: 9. For the CDR3, the DNA is TGTGCCAGCAGTGAACCGGCAGGGGGGACGGCTAACTATGGCTACACCTTC. Its translation is CASSEPAGGTANYGYTF.

The chain carries TRBV11-2 and TRBJ1-1, with 7 bases matching TRBD1. Germline CDR1 SGHAT, CDR2 FQNNGV. CDR3 length: 17 residues. The junction had 8 bases not matched to a gene; V was cut back by 1 base and J by 0 bases. The DNA for the CDR3 is TGTGCCAGCAGCTTAGTCACAGGGGCCCGGATGAACACTGAAGCTTTCTTT. Translating gives CASSLVTGARMNTEAFF.

The chain combines TRBV6-5 with TRBJ1-4; 7 nucleotides match TRBD1. The CDR3 runs 14 residues. V lost 5 bases to trimming and J lost 4 bases; unmatched junction nucleotides: 4. Germline CDR1 is MNHEY and CDR2 is SVGAGI. The CDR3 nucleotides read TGTGCCAGCAGTATGGGACAGAATAATGAAAAACTGTTTTTT. Protein product: CASSMGQNNEKLFF.

This chain links TRBV9 with TRBJ2-7; perhaps TRBD1 as D (6 bases). V gave up 3 bases and J gave up 2 bases, with 15 bases separating them. Germline V lookup: CDR1 SGDLS, CDR2 YYNGEE. CDR3 length: 15 residues. CDR3 protein: CASSAGVTLTYEQYF. Written as DNA, the CDR3 is TGTGCCAGCAGCGCAGGGGTAACATTGACCTACGAGCAGTACTTC. Supplemented by reference TRBV9 and TRBJ2-7, the full variable domain reads DSGVTQTPKHLITATGQRVTLRCSPRSGDLSVYWYQQSLDQGLQFLIQYYNGEERAKGNILERFSAQQFPDLHSELNLSSLELGDSALYFCASSAGVTLTYEQYFGPGTRLTVT.

This chain uses TRBV15 with TRBJ1-2; 8 nucleotides match TRBD1. The CDR3 consists of 12 residues. V trimming: 3 bases; J trimming: 8 bases; junction bases outside the gene matches: 2. From germline, CDR1 is LNHNV and CDR2 YYDKDF (reference sequence). The DNA of the CDR3 is TGTGCCACCAGCAGGGACAGGGTGGGCTACACCTTC. Translated: CATSRDRVGYTF. Based on the CDR3 plus reference TRBV15 and TRBJ1-2, the full variable domain is DAMVIQNPRYQVTQFGKPVTLSCSQTLNHNVMYWYQQKSSQAPKLLFHYYDKDFNNEADTPDNFQSRRPNTSFCFLDIRSPGLGDTAMYLCATSRDRVGYTFGSGTRLTVV.

The rearrangement joins TRBV5-8 to TRBJ1-3, with unresolved D. V gave up 1 base and J gave up 0 bases, with 5 bases separating them. Germline lookup yields CDR1 SGHTS and CDR2 YDEGEE. The CDR3 covers 14 residues. CDR3 sequence reads: CASSLYGSGNTIYF. The CDR3 bases are TGTGCCAGCAGCTTGTACGGCTCTGGAAACACCATATATTTT.

This clone appeared a single time. The chain joins TRBV7-2 to TRBJ2-7, with D perhaps matching TRBD2 (5 bases). Germline CDR1 is SGHTA and CDR2 is FQGNSA. This CDR3 region has 12 residues. Trimming removed 5 bases from V and 4 bases from J, with 9 bases in between. The CDR3 nucleotides read TGTGCCAGCAGCCCCACTAGTTACGAGCAGTACTTC. Residues: CASSPTSYEQYF. The variable domain in full, with the rest retrieved from reference TRBV7-2 and TRBJ2-7, is GAGVSQSPSNKVTEKGKDVELRCDPISGHTALYWYRQSLGQGLEFLIYFQGNSAPDKSGLPSDRFSAERTGGSVSTLTIQRTQQEDSAVYLCASSPTSYEQYFGPGTRLTVT.

The chain is built from TRBV19 and TRBJ1-1, with D unclear. V was pared by 3 bases and J by 6 bases, with 11 bases between. Looked up from germline, CDR1 is LNHDA and CDR2 is SQIVND (reference sequence). The CDR3 spans 13 residues. Written as DNA, the CDR3 is TGTGCCAGTAGTATCCCGAGAGGCGCTGAAGCTTTCTTT. Protein: CASSIPRGAEAFF.

This clone has just a few counts. The CDR3 loop reads CASSIEGASTEAFF. CDR3 coding DNA: TGTGCCAGTAGTATTGAGGGGGCGTCGACTGAAGCTTTCTTT. The gene calls are TRBV19 and TRBJ1-1, with 7 bases aligning to TRBD1. Germline CDR1 is LNHDA and CDR2 is SQIVND (reference sequence). V lost 3 bases and J lost 5; bases outside the gene matches: 6. This CDR3 contains 14 residues.

This chain connects TRBV7-2 to TRBJ1-1, with no clear D. This CDR3 is 12 amino acids long. Germline V gene data show CDR1 as SGHTA and CDR2 as FQGNSA. The V end was cut by 6 bases, the J end by 5 bases, with 10 bases between. The CDR3 spells CASRNPLTEAFF. The CDR3 DNA reads TGTGCCAGCAGGAACCCTCTAACTGAAGCTTTCTTT.

This clone is labeled as medium-sized. V usage is TRBV10-2 and J usage is TRBJ2-2; 9 bases are a match to TRBD1. The germline V gene encodes CDR1 WSHSY and CDR2 SAAADI. This CDR3 has 18 residues. V lost 4 bases, J lost 9 bases, and 18 bases stayed unmatched. CDR3 DNA: TGCGCCAGCAGTGTCTCGGGACAGGGTGTCATCATCGCCCGGGAGCTGTTTTTT. This encodes CASSVSGQGVIIARELFF.